Presented here are 12 T cell receptor beta chains from one specimen sequenced in a study of T cell responses to AZD1222 COVID-19 vaccine. The protocol was immunoSEQ multiplex PCR, while the TCRdb copy is restricted to in-frame clones and leaves out a portion. The data show under 130,000 clones, about nine tenths seen once. Material: peripheral blood, obtained on day 0 of AZD1222 vaccination. These receptors were taken from an adult in good health.

The V gene is TRBV30, the J gene TRBJ1-6; D is ambiguous. The germline V gene encodes CDR1 GTSNPN and CDR2 SVGIG (reference sequence). Deletions cut 2 bases from V and 7 bases from J, with 12 bases between. The CDR3 is 14 residues long. Here the CDR3 DNA reads TGTGCCTGGAGTCCCGGAAGGGAGAATTCACCCCTCCACTTT. This translates into CAWSPGRENSPLHF.

This chain uses TRBV24-1 with TRBJ1-5; D is ambiguous. The CDR3 runs to 17 residues. Germline V CDR1 and CDR2: KGHDR, SFDVKD. V lost 6 bases, J lost 4 bases, and 21 bases lay in between. The CDR3: CATSLTSGRSGNQPQHF. The CDR3 DNA is TGTGCCACCAGTTTGACGAGCGGTAGGTCGGGGAATCAGCCCCAGCATTTT.

The V call is TRBV14, the J call TRBJ1-2; possible D gene TRBD1, 6 bases. Trimming shortened V by 11 bases and J by 4 bases, and 14 bases separated the two germline ends. This CDR3 contains 12 residues. Germline V gives CDR1 SGHDN, CDR2 FVKESK. CDR3 bases: TGTGCCGCGGGCAGGGGCGTCTATGGCTACACCTTC. It is translated as CAAGRGVYGYTF.

This chain joins TRBV5-1 and TRBJ2-7, with D possibly matching TRBD2 (5 bases). This CDR3 contains 14 residues. V was pared by 5 bases and J by 0 bases, with 12 bases between. Germline V gives CDR1 SGHRS, CDR2 YFSETQ. The CDR3, as DNA: TGCGCCAGCAGGTTGACGGGGAGCTCCTACGAGCAGTACTTC. This sequence encodes CASRLTGSSYEQYF. Variable domain in full (rest from reference TRBV5-1 and TRBJ2-7): KAGVTQTPRYLIKTRGQQVTLSCSPISGHRSVSWYQQTPGQGLQFLFEYFSETQRNKGNFPGRFSGRQFSNSRSEMNVSTLELGDSALYLCASRLTGSSYEQYFGPGTRLTVT.

The V and J genes are TRBV30 and TRBJ2-7, with a tentative D call TRBD1 (6 bases). The CDR3 loop spans 13 amino acids. Germline lookup yields CDR1 GTSNPN and CDR2 SVGIG (reference sequence). V was cut by 0 bases and J by 6 bases, with 12 bases left in between. In DNA form, the CDR3 reads TGTGCCTGGAGTGTAAGGGACATTGGCGAGCAGTACTTC. This gives the protein CAWSVRDIGEQYF.

The chain is built from TRBV6-6 and TRBJ2-5; 7 nucleotides match TRBD1. The germline gives CDR1 MNHNY, CDR2 SVGAGI (reference sequence). The CDR3 spans 14 residues. J was trimmed by 1 base and V by 4 bases; bases with no gene match: 3. CDR3 protein: CASSSGQIQETQYF. As DNA, the CDR3 is TGTGCCAGCAGTTCGGGACAGATCCAAGAGACCCAGTACTTC.

The chain uses TRBV7-9 and TRBJ1-2, with D unclear. The V gene lost 0 bases and the J gene lost 1 base, with 9 bases spanning the gap. The CDR3 covers 15 residues. The V gene's germline CDR1 is SEHNR and CDR2 FQNEAQ (reference sequence). DNA of the CDR3: TGTGCCAGCAGCTTAGCTGGTTCTCTTAACTATGGCTACACCTTC. This codes for CASSLAGSLNYGYTF.

The chain recombines TRBV5-6 with TRBJ2-1, with D uncertain. Trimming took off 6 bases at V and 10 bases at J, with 11 bases between the two ends. Per the germline V gene, CDR1 is SGHDT and CDR2 is YYEEEE. This CDR3 contains 11 residues. Here the CDR3 reads CASTRAREQFF. The CDR3 DNA sequence: TGTGCCAGCACCCGTGCTCGCGAGCAGTTCTTC.

The DNA for the CDR3 is TGTGCCAGCACCACCGGCGTCTCCTACGAGCAGTACTTC. This codes for CASTTGVSYEQYF. The chain recombines TRBV28 with TRBJ2-7; D not certain. Trimming pared 7 bases from V and 0 bases from J, leaving 10 bases between. Germline CDR1 and CDR2: MDHEN and SYDVKM. This CDR3 region has 13 residues. Filled out from reference TRBV28 and TRBJ2-7, the complete variable domain reads DVKVTQSSRYLVKRTGEKVFLECVQDMDHENMFWYRQDPGLGLRLIYFSYDVKMKEKGDIPEGYSVSREKKERFSLILESASTNQTSMYLCASTTGVSYEQYFGPGTRLTVT.

This chain joins TRBV13 and TRBJ2-1, with D hard to call. The length of the CDR3 is 12 residues. CDR1 is PRHDT and CDR2 is FYEKMQ in the germline V gene (reference sequence). V was clipped by 2 bases and J by 6 bases, with 5 bases between them. This CDR3 reads CASSLTTNEQFF. DNA of the CDR3: TGTGCCAGCAGCTTAACCACCAATGAGCAGTTCTTC.

This clone was picked up one time. The chain couples TRBV27 to TRBJ2-3; 7 positions agree with TRBD1. Germline V gene lookup returns CDR1 MNHEY and CDR2 SMNVEV (reference sequence). V shed 1 base and J 5 bases; nucleotides not matched to a gene: 6. CDR3 length: 15 amino acids. In DNA, the CDR3 is TGTGCCAGCAGTTTATATTGGGACAGCCAAGATACGCAGTATTTT. Translation gives CASSLYWDSQDTQYF.

The chain employs TRBV3-1 (or the pseudogene TRBV3-2) and TRBJ2-7; 15 bases are shared with TRBD2. The CDR3 sequence is 15 residues long. V was pared by 5 bases and J by 6 bases, with 5 bases of the junction left unmatched. The germline gives CDR1 LGHDT, CDR2 YNNKEL (reference sequence). The DNA for the CDR3 is TGTGCCAGCAGCTCCGGACTAGCGGGGGGGCGCGAGCAGTACTTC. It translates to CASSSGLAGGREQYF.